The 7 T cell receptor beta chains below all came from one sample that was sequenced in a study of blood T cells in healthy people across ages. Together with a sample-barcoded 5' primer, a J-beta primer mix was included in a second PCR lasting about 6 to 11 cycles. TCRdb re-called the 5' RACE reads through MiXCR, storing one row per CDR3 protein. The data hold roughly 700,000 distinct CDR3 sequences, with roughly 25% observed a single time. The sample was also linked to a second study, of T cells of mothers and their children.

The sample consisted of blood. The receptors stem from a boy younger than 18 in good health.

This clonotype was counted only a few times. The V gene is TRBV5-1, the J gene TRBJ2-7; 7 bases are a match to TRBD1. This CDR3 has 14 amino acids. Germline V gives CDR1 SGHRS, CDR2 YFSETQ. V shed 4 bases, J shed 4 bases, and the junction held 8 bases outside the gene matches. The CDR3 reads CASSGGGQTYEQYF. CDR3 nucleotide sequence: TGCGCCAGCAGCGGTGGGGGACAGACGTACGAGCAGTACTTC.

In DNA, the CDR3 is TGTGCCAGCAGCTTATCAGGTGAACCAAACTATGGCTACACCTTC. Translation: CASSLSGEPNYGYTF. The chain is built from TRBV6-6 and TRBJ1-2, with no clear D. The CDR3 spans 15 residues. CDR1 is MNHNY, CDR2 SVGAGI, per germline (reference sequence). V was shortened by 6 bases and J by 2 bases, with 16 bases between the two germline ends.

The V and J genes are TRBV29-1 and TRBJ1-1, with 8 nucleotides matching TRBD1. Germline V gene lookup returns CDR1 SQVTM and CDR2 ANQGSEA. The V and J ends lost 6 bases and 8 bases, in that order; junction bases with no gene match: 8. CDR3 size: 12 residues. The CDR3 here is CSVAGGTGEAFF. In DNA form, the CDR3 reads TGCAGCGTCGCAGGGGGCACCGGGGAAGCTTTCTTT.

The V gene is TRBV4-3, the J gene TRBJ2-5; a weak D match, TRBD2 (7 bases). In germline, CDR1 is LGHNA, CDR2 YSLEER. The V and J ends lost 4 bases and 5 bases respectively, with 20 bases between them. The CDR3 totals 16 residues. The CDR3 DNA sequence: TGCGCCAGCAGCCCCTTGGGGGGGGCACTCTCGGAGACCCAGTACTTC. It is translated as CASSPLGGALSETQYF.

This clonotype was counted only a few times. The chain carries TRBV7-9 and TRBJ2-7; 9 bases are a match to TRBD2. Trimming took 3 bases from V and 5 from J; bases not matched to a gene: 8. This CDR3 region has 15 residues. Germline CDR1 and CDR2: SEHNR and FQNEAQ (reference sequence). The CDR3 loop is CASSFRGGAMDEQYF. CDR3 coding DNA: TGTGCCAGCAGCTTCCGCGGGGGGGCCATGGACGAGCAGTACTTC.

This chain uses TRBV7-9 with TRBJ2-5, with D possibly being TRBD2 (7 bases). The ends were cut back, 6 bases at V and 4 bases at J, with 18 bases in the middle. The CDR3 has 15 amino acids. Germline V gene lookup returns CDR1 SEHNR and CDR2 FQNEAQ (reference sequence). CDR3 protein: CASRPQVGGPETQYF. The CDR3 nucleotides read TGTGCCAGCAGGCCCCAAGTCGGGGGGCCAGAGACCCAGTACTTC. Combining the CDR3 with reference TRBV7-9 and TRBJ2-5 gives the whole variable domain DTGVSQNPRHKITKRGQNVTFRCDPISEHNRLYWYRQTLGQGPEFLTYFQNEAQLEKSRLLSDRFSAERPKGSFSTLEIQRTEQGDSAMYLCASRPQVGGPETQYFGPGTRLLVL.

This clonotype was seen more than once but under ten times. The V call is TRBV7-9, the J call TRBJ2-2; TRBD1 matches 8 bases. CDR1 is SEHNR, CDR2 FQNEAQ, per germline (reference sequence). Losses at the gene ends were 5 bases for V and 0 bases for J; bases not matched to a gene: 5. The CDR3 extends over 16 amino acids. The CDR3 region has the DNA TGTGCCAGCAGCCCTTGGACAGGGACGAACACCGGGGAGCTGTTTTTT. It translates to CASSPWTGTNTGELFF.